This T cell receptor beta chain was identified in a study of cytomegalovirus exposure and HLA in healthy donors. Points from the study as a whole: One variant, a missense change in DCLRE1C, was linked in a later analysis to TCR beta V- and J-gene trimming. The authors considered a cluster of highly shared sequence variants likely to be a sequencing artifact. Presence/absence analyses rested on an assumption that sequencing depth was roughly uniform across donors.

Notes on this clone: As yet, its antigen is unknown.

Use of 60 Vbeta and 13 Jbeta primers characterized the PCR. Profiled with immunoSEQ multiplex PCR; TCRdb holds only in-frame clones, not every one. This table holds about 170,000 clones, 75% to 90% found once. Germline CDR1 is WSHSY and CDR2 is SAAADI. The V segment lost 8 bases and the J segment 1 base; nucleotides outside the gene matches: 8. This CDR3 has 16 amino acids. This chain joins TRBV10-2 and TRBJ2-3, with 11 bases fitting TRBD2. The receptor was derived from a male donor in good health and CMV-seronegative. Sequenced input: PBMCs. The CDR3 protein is CASQIAGGLGTDTQYF. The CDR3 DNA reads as TGCGCCAGCCAAATAGCGGGGGGGCTTGGCACAGATACGCAGTATTTT.